This record concerns one TCR beta chain sequence. Its target is not known. Profiled with immunoSEQ multiplex PCR; TCRdb holds only in-frame clones, not every one. The sample has about 64,000 clones, about 91% seen once; the top ten hold 1.3%. While the first cohort had around 700 subjects, the donors belonged to the separate validation cohort of about 120 subjects. This sample is drawn from a study of cytomegalovirus exposure and HLA in healthy donors. The study, taken as a whole, reports: Rarity marked most TCR sequences, yet some public TCRs occurred in many donors. According to a subsequent analysis, TCR clusters from the first cohort were inclined to appear together in the 120 validation repertoires.

The source is a woman under 30 in good health and CMV-seronegative. The sequenced material came from PBMCs.

CDR3 nucleotide sequence: TGTGCCAGCACCAGGACGGCGGGGGCCACTGAAGCTTTCTTT. Translation: CASTRTAGATEAFF. The chain links TRBV6-6 to TRBJ1-1; tentative D call: TRBD1 (6 bases). Per germline, CDR1 MNHNY and CDR2 SVGAGI (reference sequence). The CDR3 spans 14 residues. Trimming took 7 bases from V and 4 from J, leaving 16 bases between them.